The 14 T cell receptor beta chains listed next were all sequenced from one sample in a study of blood T cell repertoires in COVID-19. Clones were read by immunoSEQ multiplex PCR, and TCRdb kept only the in-frame ones, dropping some. The sample lists about half a million clones; approximately 85% were seen once. The sample consisted of peripheral blood. These receptors originate from a human donor in a cohort sampled during active COVID-19.

This clone was recorded a few times. V and J are TRBV19 and TRBJ2-3; 11 bases line up with TRBD2. The CDR3 is 17 amino acids. The V gene's germline CDR1 is LNHDA and CDR2 SQIVND (reference sequence). V lost 4 bases and J lost 4; bases outside the gene matches: 10. CDR3 nucleotides: TGTGCCAGTAGTACGCCTCCACTAGCGGGAGCCCCAGATACGCAGTATTTT. Protein sequence: CASSTPPLAGAPDTQYF.

The chain employs TRBV19 and TRBJ2-1; 15 bases are shared with TRBD2. The junction had 10 bases not matched to a gene; V was cut back by 5 bases and J by 8 bases. The CDR3 covers 17 residues. Germline assignment: CDR1 LNHDA and CDR2 SQIVND (reference sequence). CDR3 in DNA: TGTGCCAGTAGTGTCGGGACTAGCGGGAGGTCTTACCATGAGCAGTTCTTC. Amino acids: CASSVGTSGRSYHEQFF. Complete variable domain (other parts from reference TRBV19 and TRBJ2-1): DGGITQSPKYLFRKEGQNVTLSCEQNLNHDAMYWYRQDPGQGLRLIYYSQIVNDFQKGDIAEGYSVSREKKESFPLTVTSAQKNPTAFYLCASSVGTSGRSYHEQFFGPGTRLTVL.

The chain joins TRBV11-2 to TRBJ1-2, with D possibly being TRBD1 (5 bases). Trimming cost V 2 bases and J 8 bases, with 15 bases left between them. Germline loops: CDR1 SGHAT, CDR2 FQNNGV. CDR3 length: 14 amino acids. The CDR3 reads CASSLSSRGSGYTF. CDR3 nucleotides: TGTGCCAGCAGCTTAAGTAGTCGGGGGAGCGGCTACACCTTC.

The rearrangement joins TRBV5-5 to TRBJ1-5; 10 bases fit TRBD1. The germline gives CDR1 SGHKS, CDR2 YYEKEE (reference sequence). The CDR3 sequence is 16 residues long. With V trimmed by 3 bases and J by 1 base, 4 bases remained unmatched. The CDR3 nucleotides read TGTGCCAGCAGCTGGGGGGACAGGGGAAGCAATCAGCCCCAGCATTTT. Its translation is CASSWGDRGSNQPQHF.

This chain connects TRBV28 to TRBJ1-1, with unresolved D. The CDR3 extends over 15 amino acids. Trimming pared 6 bases from V and 0 bases from J, leaving 14 bases between. CDR1 MDHEN and CDR2 SYDVKM come from the germline V gene. CDR3 residues: CASSLIEDLNTEAFF. In nucleotides, the CDR3 is TGTGCCAGCAGCCTGATCGAGGACTTGAACACTGAAGCTTTCTTT.

This chain connects TRBV4-3 to TRBJ2-3; D gene unclear. The V end was cut by 1 base, the J end by 0 bases, with 8 bases between. CDR3 length: 15 amino acids. Germline loops: CDR1 LGHNA, CDR2 YSLEER. CDR3 in amino acids: CASSQGSPSTDTQYF. The CDR3 DNA reads TGCGCCAGCAGCCAAGGTTCTCCTAGCACAGATACGCAGTATTTT.

This clone was found a few times. The chain has TRBV6-2 or TRBV6-3 and TRBJ2-3; tentative D call: TRBD1 (6 bases). This CDR3 has 14 residues. Germline CDR1 reads MNHEY; CDR2 reads SVGEGT. Trimming cost V 6 bases and J 4 bases, with 14 bases left between them. The CDR3 protein is CASSRTALPDTQYF. The CDR3 DNA sequence: TGTGCCAGCAGCAGGACAGCTCTTCCAGATACGCAGTATTTT.

The chain employs TRBV5-6 and TRBJ1-2; 7 bases are shared with TRBD1. CDR3 size: 14 residues. CDR1 is SGHDT, CDR2 YYEEEE, per germline. With 0 bases clipped from V and 2 bases from J, the junction kept 1 base outside the gene matches. CDR3 loop: CASSLEQGNYGYTF. The CDR3 DNA reads as TGTGCCAGCAGCTTGGAACAGGGGAACTATGGCTACACCTTC. The full variable domain, in which reference TRBV5-6 and TRBJ1-2 provide the parts outside the CDR3, is DAGVTQSPTHLIKTRGQQVTLRCSPKSGHDTVSWYQQALGQGPQFIFQYYEEEERQRGNFPDRFSGHQFPNYSSELNVNALLLGDSALYLCASSLEQGNYGYTFGSGTRLTVV.

The V and J genes are TRBV5-4 and TRBJ2-6; TRBD1 aligns across 7 bases. V lost 7 bases and J lost 4; bases outside the gene matches: 11. From germline, CDR1 is SGHNT and CDR2 YYREEE (reference sequence). CDR3 length: 16 amino acids. CDR3 sequence (DNA): TGTGCCAGCTCCAAGGCAGGGGGATCCGGGGCCAACGTCCTGACTTTC. Protein: CASSKAGGSGANVLTF.

The chain links TRBV7-3 to TRBJ2-7; the D gene is possibly TRBD2 (6 bases). Germline-derived CDR1 and CDR2 are SGHTA and FQGTGA. The CDR3 contains 13 residues. The ends were cut back, 8 bases at V and 5 bases at J, with 16 bases in the middle. The CDR3: CASSSGGEDEQYF. The CDR3 coding sequence is TGTGCCAGCTCTTCCGGGGGTGAGGACGAGCAGTACTTC.

A few counts support this clone. As DNA, the CDR3 is TGTGCCAGCCGAACAGGGCGGTGGGGAAACACCATATATTTT. Translation: CASRTGRWGNTIYF. The chain links TRBV6-5 to TRBJ1-3; D may be TRBD1 (6 bases). This CDR3 contains 14 residues. Trimming left V 8 bases short and J 4 bases short, with 15 bases between. CDR1 is MNHEY, CDR2 SVGAGI, per germline.

This clone was counted a few times. This chain joins TRBV19 and TRBJ2-7; 13 nucleotides match TRBD2. Germline V gene data show CDR1 as LNHDA and CDR2 as SQIVND (reference sequence). J lost 7 bases, V lost 5 bases, and 8 bases had no gene match. The CDR3 is 15 residues long. DNA of the CDR3: TGTGCCAGTAGTTCGGGACTAGCGGGGTCTCGGGAGCAGTACTTC. Translating gives CASSSGLAGSREQYF.

CDR3 residues: CASKGAGANYGYTF. The CDR3 coding sequence is TGTGCCAGCAAGGGGGCAGGAGCTAACTATGGCTACACCTTC. The chain links TRBV27 to TRBJ1-2; TRBD1 matches at 7 bases. V dropped 7 bases and J dropped 0; count of bases not matched to a gene: 5. Germline CDR1 reads MNHEY; CDR2 reads SMNVEV (reference sequence). This CDR3 spans 14 amino acids.

The chain has TRBV3-1 (or the pseudogene TRBV3-2) and TRBJ1-1; D call uncertain. Germline assignment: CDR1 LGHDT and CDR2 YNNKEL (reference sequence). The CDR3 consists of 12 residues. Trimming took 4 bases from V and 2 from J, leaving 5 bases between them. The CDR3 sequence: CASSPSNTEAFF. In DNA form, the CDR3 reads TGTGCCAGCAGCCCGAGTAACACTGAAGCTTTCTTT.